The 32 T cell receptor beta chains presented below share a single source sample, sequenced in a study of OX40 agonist ivuxolimab in advanced cancers. Sequenced by immunoSEQ multiplex PCR; TCRdb stores in-frame clones only, minus some. Among around 40,000 clones listed, approximately 76% were seen once. The specimen was CD4+ or CD8+ T cells sorted from blood, collected in a trial of the OX40 agonist ivuxolimab. These receptors were obtained from an adult with an advanced solid tumor such as melanoma, head and neck, liver or kidney cancer.

The chain uses TRBV14 and TRBJ2-1, with 13 bases lining up with TRBD2. Germline assignment: CDR1 SGHDN and CDR2 FVKESK. This CDR3 comprises 17 residues. After removal of 1 base from V and 4 bases from J, the junction contained 4 bases not matched to a gene. The DNA of the CDR3 is TGTGCCAGCAGCCAAGTGGGACTAGCGGGGTGGTACAATGAGCAGTTCTTC. Encoded protein: CASSQVGLAGWYNEQFF.

The chain couples TRBV2 to TRBJ2-3; D is tentatively TRBD1 or TRBD2 (6 bases each). The CDR3 totals 15 residues. Germline CDR1 is SNHLY and CDR2 is FYNNEI. With 8 bases removed from V and 5 bases from J, the gap between germline ends came to 20 bases. The CDR3 spells CASLPTGAWGDTQYF. CDR3 bases: TGTGCCAGCCTTCCGACGGGGGCCTGGGGAGATACGCAGTATTTT.

The chain links TRBV7-2 to TRBJ2-1; 11 bases agree with TRBD2. The ends lost 1 base at V and 9 bases at J; junction bases unmatched: 11. The germline CDR1 and CDR2 sequences are SGHTA and FQGNSA. CDR3 length: 17 amino acids. The CDR3 reads CASSLVPSGGSGGEQFF. The DNA for the CDR3 is TGTGCCAGCAGCTTAGTCCCTAGCGGGGGGTCCGGTGGTGAGCAGTTCTTC.

The chain uses TRBV11-2 and TRBJ1-1, with a weak D call TRBD1 (6 bases). Germline CDR1 reads SGHAT; CDR2 reads FQNNGV. This CDR3 spans 16 amino acids. Trimming removed 5 bases at V and 1 base at J, with 17 bases between. Written as DNA, the CDR3 is TGTGCCAGCAGCCGCGGTGTGGGACAATCGAACACTGAAGCTTTCTTT. Translation gives CASSRGVGQSNTEAFF.

The chain employs TRBV30 and TRBJ1-1; the match to TRBD1 covers 9 bases. V gave up 5 bases and J gave up 11 bases; unmatched junction bases: 9. This CDR3 region has 12 residues. Looked up from germline, CDR1 is GTSNPN and CDR2 is SVGIG (reference sequence). DNA for the CDR3: TGTGCCTGGTACCGGGACAGGGTGTTTGCTTTCTTT. It is translated as CAWYRDRVFAFF. Full variable domain (outside the CDR3, taken from reference TRBV30 and TRBJ1-1): SQTIHQWPATLVQPVGSPLSLECTVEGTSNPNLYWYRQAAGRGLQLLFYSVGIGQISSEVPQNLSASRPQDRQFILSSKKLLLSDSGFYLCAWYRDRVFAFFGQGTRLTVV.

The CDR3 DNA reads TGCGCCAGCAGCTGGAACGAATGGACAGGGGGCGGAAACACCATATATTTT. Amino acids: CASSWNEWTGGGNTIYF. The chain joins TRBV5-1 to TRBJ1-3, with TRBD1 matching over 11 bases. J was trimmed by 4 bases and V by 3 bases; bases with no gene match: 9. The CDR3 is 17 amino acids. The germline CDR1 and CDR2 sequences are SGHRS and YFSETQ.

The chain carries TRBV2 and TRBJ2-5, with D possibly TRBD1 on 8 matching bases. This CDR3 spans 15 amino acids. V was cut by 6 bases and J by 2 bases, with 16 bases left in between. CDR1 is SNHLY and CDR2 is FYNNEI in the germline V gene. The CDR3 bases are TGTGCCAGCAGCCTACAGGGGGGGACACAAGAGACCCAGTACTTC. As protein: CASSLQGGTQETQYF. The whole variable domain, remainder taken from reference TRBV2 and TRBJ2-5, is EPEVTQTPSHQVTQMGQEVILRCVPISNHLYFYWYRQILGQKVEFLVSFYNNEISEKSEIFDDQFSVERPDGSNFTLKIRSTKLEDSAMYFCASSLQGGTQETQYFGPGTRLLVL.

The rearrangement uses TRBV5-6 and TRBJ1-1, with 9 bases lining up with TRBD1. This CDR3 has 15 residues. J was trimmed by 1 base and V by 2 bases; bases with no gene match: 3. From germline, CDR1 is SGHDT and CDR2 YYEEEE. The CDR3 nucleotides read TGTGCCAGCAGCTTTACGGACAGGGGGAACACTGAAGCTTTCTTT. Residues: CASSFTDRGNTEAFF.

CDR3 coding DNA: TGCGCCAGCAGCCAAGATATTGGGGGACGGAATAATTCACCCCTCCACTTT. Protein sequence: CASSQDIGGRNNSPLHF. The genes are TRBV4-1 and TRBJ1-6; D may be TRBD1 (5 bases). The CDR3 length is 17 residues. Trimming shortened V by 0 bases and J by 5 bases, and 14 bases separated the two germline ends. Germline loops: CDR1 MGHRA, CDR2 YSYEKL.

The V gene is TRBV19, the J gene TRBJ2-4, with a weak D call TRBD2 (6 bases). Trimming cost V 5 bases and J 8 bases, with 10 bases left between them. CDR1 and CDR2 from the germline V gene are LNHDA and SQIVND (reference sequence). This CDR3 comprises 12 residues. CDR3 DNA: TGTGCCAGTAGTTTGGGGGAGGACATTCAGTACTTC. Translating it yields CASSLGEDIQYF.

The CDR3 region is CASSLDMDGYTF. CDR3 nucleotide sequence: TGTGCCAGCAGCTTAGATATGGATGGCTACACCTTC. V gene TRBV11-2 combines with J gene TRBJ1-2; D ambiguous. This CDR3 spans 12 amino acids. Between the trimmed V and J ends, which lost 0 bases and 6 bases, there was a span of 5 bases. In germline, CDR1 is SGHAT, CDR2 FQNNGV.

V is TRBV7-3 and J is TRBJ1-6; unclear D gene. The CDR3 runs 13 residues. Trimming shortened V by 7 bases and J by 10 bases, and 14 bases separated the two germline ends. Germline-derived CDR1 and CDR2 are SGHTA and FQGTGA. The CDR3 loop reads CASKEEWISPLHF. CDR3 nucleotide sequence: TGTGCCAGCAAGGAGGAGTGGATATCACCCCTCCACTTT. The entire variable domain, with the rest obtained from reference TRBV7-3 and TRBJ1-6, is as follows: GAGVSQTPSNKVTEKGKYVELRCDPISGHTALYWYRQSLGQGPEFLIYFQGTGAADDSGLPNDRFFAVRPEGSVSTLKIQRTERGDSAVYLCASKEEWISPLHFGNGTRLTVT.

This clone showed up just a few times. V is TRBV30 and J is TRBJ1-5; D might be TRBD1 (5 bases). The CDR3 loop spans 13 amino acids. Germline CDR1 and CDR2: GTSNPN and SVGIG (reference sequence). Trimming shortened V by 2 bases and J by 3 bases, and 8 bases separated the two germline ends. The CDR3 loop reads CAWSYRPNQPQHF. DNA for the CDR3: TGTGCCTGGAGTTACAGGCCCAATCAGCCCCAGCATTTT.

The gene calls are TRBV10-3 and TRBJ2-2; D possibly corresponds to TRBD2 (5 bases). The CDR3 spans 13 residues. Trimming left V 7 bases short and J 1 base short, with 7 bases between. Germline loops: CDR1 ENHRY, CDR2 SYGVKD. The CDR3 sequence is CAINEGNTGELFF. The CDR3 DNA reads as TGTGCCATCAACGAGGGGAACACCGGGGAGCTGTTTTTT.

J is TRBJ1-6 and V is TRBV7-8, with a tentative D call TRBD1 (5 bases). CDR1 is SGHVS, CDR2 FQNEAQ, per germline. The length of the CDR3 is 19 residues. Trimming removed 0 bases from V and 0 bases from J, with 15 bases in between. CDR3 amino acids: CASSLAQGPYSSYNSPLHF. The CDR3 DNA sequence: TGTGCCAGCAGCTTAGCCCAGGGACCTTATAGCTCCTATAATTCACCCCTCCACTTT.

The chain carries TRBV11-2 and TRBJ2-7; 11 bases match TRBD1. The CDR3 extends over 14 amino acids. The V gene's germline CDR1 is SGHAT and CDR2 FQNNGV. V was clipped by 6 bases and J by 6 bases; unmatched bases: 7. The CDR3 loop reads CASRDPGTGGEQYV. In DNA form, the CDR3 reads TGTGCCAGCAGAGACCCCGGGACAGGGGGCGAGCAGTACGTC.

The chain employs TRBV4-1 and TRBJ2-2, with 8 positions matching TRBD1. The CDR3 totals 15 residues. CDR1 and CDR2 from the germline V gene are MGHRA and YSYEKL. The V and J ends lost 2 bases and 7 bases, in that order; junction bases with no gene match: 6. CDR3 region: CASSQSQGAVGELFF. The DNA for the CDR3 is TGCGCCAGCAGCCAATCCCAGGGGGCAGTCGGGGAGCTGTTTTTT.

This chain connects TRBV6-1 to TRBJ1-1, with TRBD1 identical over 7 bases. J lost 5 bases, V lost 11 bases, and 11 bases had no gene match. The CDR3 is 13 residues long. CDR1 is MNHNS, CDR2 SASEGT, per germline. The CDR3 sequence: CAGAWTGGTEAFF. The CDR3 nucleotides read TGTGCCGGCGCTTGGACAGGTGGGACTGAAGCTTTCTTT.

This CDR3 reads CASSRDRSSYEQYF. The CDR3 coding sequence is TGTGCCAGTAGTAGGGACAGGAGTAGCTACGAGCAGTACTTC. V and J are TRBV19 and TRBJ2-5; 8 bases align to TRBD1. The J call may be wrong; the DNA end is better matched by TRBJ2-7. Germline loops: CDR1 LNHDA, CDR2 SQIVND (reference sequence). The CDR3 runs to 14 residues.

The genes are TRBV6-1 and TRBJ1-2, with a tentative D call TRBD1 (6 bases). The CDR3 is 13 residues long. Trimming took off 5 bases at V and 5 bases at J, with 12 bases between the two ends. Germline-derived CDR1 and CDR2 are MNHNS and SASEGT. CDR3 sequence reads: CASSTDRKYGYTF. CDR3 in DNA: TGTGCCAGCAGTACCGACAGGAAATATGGCTACACCTTC.

The chain links TRBV6-9 to TRBJ1-3; D remains unclear. Germline loops: CDR1 MNHGY, CDR2 SVAAGI. Trimming removed 7 bases from V and 0 bases from J, with 7 bases in between. The CDR3 loop spans 13 amino acids. The CDR3, as DNA: TGTGCCAGCATGAGGACCTCTGGAAACACCATATATTTT. Translating it yields CASMRTSGNTIYF.

The rearrangement uses TRBV6-4 and TRBJ2-2; D is undetermined. Trimming removed 6 bases at V and 5 bases at J, with 10 bases between. Germline V lookup: CDR1 MRHNA, CDR2 SNTAGT. This CDR3 comprises 13 residues. CDR3 residues: CASSSQGTGELFF. CDR3 DNA: TGTGCCAGCAGCTCCCAAGGAACCGGGGAGCTGTTTTTT.

The chain uses TRBV14 and TRBJ1-2; unclear D gene. This CDR3 has 13 residues. Germline CDR1 and CDR2: SGHDN and FVKESK. Trimming left V 1 base short and J 8 bases short, with 11 bases between. In DNA form, the CDR3 reads TGTGCCAGCAGCCAAGGATACCTGCAAGGCTACACCTTC. Its protein product is CASSQGYLQGYTF.

This chain links TRBV28 with TRBJ1-1; D not resolved. The CDR3 has 13 residues. V dropped 7 bases and J dropped 3 bases, with 12 bases sitting between them. Germline V gives CDR1 MDHEN, CDR2 SYDVKM. CDR3 bases: TGTGCCAGCAAGGTTGTTCGGGACACTGAAGCTTTCTTT. Translating it yields CASKVVRDTEAFF.

The chain has TRBV5-6 and TRBJ2-6; the match to TRBD1 covers 12 bases. CDR3 length: 19 residues. After removal of 7 bases from V and 1 base from J, the junction contained 12 bases not matched to a gene. CDR1 is SGHDT, CDR2 YYEEEE, per germline. CDR3 bases: TGTGCCAGCGGCAAAGGGGGACAGGGGGCCCTTTCTGGGGCCAACGTCCTGACTTTC. Translated: CASGKGGQGALSGANVLTF.

This clone was seen only a few times. The V gene is TRBV5-5, the J gene TRBJ2-2, with D possibly matching TRBD2 (5 bases). V lost 5 bases, J lost 3 bases, and 14 bases lay in between. The CDR3 is 15 amino acids. The germline V gene encodes CDR1 SGHKS and CDR2 YYEKEE (reference sequence). CDR3 coding DNA: TGTGCCAGCAGACACCAACTAGGCGACACCGGGGAGCTGTTTTTT. Its protein is CASRHQLGDTGELFF.

V and J are TRBV5-1 and TRBJ2-5; D remains unclear. Germline loops: CDR1 SGHRS, CDR2 YFSETQ. This CDR3 contains 13 residues. V lost 0 bases to trimming and J lost 5 bases, with 8 bases between them. The CDR3 reads CASSLGGRETQYF. CDR3 DNA sequence: TGCGCCAGCAGCTTGGGCGGTCGGGAGACCCAGTACTTC.

In DNA form, the CDR3 reads TGCAGCGTTGAAGAGGGTCAGGGGGTCTACGAGCAGTACTTC. Amino acid sequence: CSVEEGQGVYEQYF. The V call is TRBV29-1, the J call TRBJ2-7; 7 nucleotides align to TRBD1. CDR1 SQVTM and CDR2 ANQGSEA come from the germline V gene. CDR3 length: 14 residues. V was clipped by 0 bases and J by 3 bases; unmatched bases: 5.

The chain uses TRBV6-5 and TRBJ1-1, with TRBD1 as a possible D gene (5 bases). CDR1 and CDR2 from the germline V gene are MNHEY and SVGAGI. This CDR3 has 14 amino acids. V lost 1 base and J lost 5, with 11 bases in between. CDR3 nucleotide sequence: TGTGCCAGCAGTTACTTACAGGATGGAACTGAAGCTTTCTTT. Protein sequence: CASSYLQDGTEAFF.

The chain joins TRBV29-1 to TRBJ2-7, with TRBD1 matching over 7 bases. The V and J ends lost 7 bases and 0 bases, in that order; junction bases with no gene match: 6. Germline V gene sequence: CDR1 SQVTM, CDR2 ANQGSEA. This CDR3 region has 13 residues. CDR3 coding DNA: TGCAGCGCTATGGACAGGCCCTCCTACGAGCAGTACTTC. Its protein product is CSAMDRPSYEQYF.

The V and J genes are TRBV10-1 and TRBJ1-2, with D possibly matching TRBD1 (5 bases). CDR1 WNHNN and CDR2 SYGVQD come from the germline V gene (reference sequence). The CDR3 sequence is 16 residues long. The V and J ends lost 2 bases and 3 bases respectively, with 16 bases between them. CDR3 coding DNA: TGCGCCAGCAGTGAGAGGGAGACCATCAGGGACTATGGCTACACCTTC. As protein: CASSERETIRDYGYTF.

CDR3 nucleotide sequence: TGTGCCAGCAGCTTTGGGGGGGTAGACGAGCAGTACTTC. Translated, it gives CASSFGGVDEQYF. The gene calls are TRBV7-2 and TRBJ2-7; TRBD2 aligns across 7 bases. This CDR3 region has 13 residues. The J segment lost 5 bases and the V segment lost 3 bases, leaving 4 bases of the junction unmatched. CDR1 and CDR2 (germline): SGHTA, FQGNSA.